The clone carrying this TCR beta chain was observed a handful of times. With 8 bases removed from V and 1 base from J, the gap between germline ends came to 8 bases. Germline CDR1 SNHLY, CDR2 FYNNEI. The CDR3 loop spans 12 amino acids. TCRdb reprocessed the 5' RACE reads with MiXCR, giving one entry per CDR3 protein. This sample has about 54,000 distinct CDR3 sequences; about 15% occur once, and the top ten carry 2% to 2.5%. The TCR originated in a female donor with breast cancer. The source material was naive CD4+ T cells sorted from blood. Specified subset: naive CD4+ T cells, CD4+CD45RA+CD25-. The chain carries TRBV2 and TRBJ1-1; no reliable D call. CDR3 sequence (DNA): TGTGCCAGCTCGCGGGAGAACACTGAAGCTTTCTTT. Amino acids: CASSRENTEAFF.